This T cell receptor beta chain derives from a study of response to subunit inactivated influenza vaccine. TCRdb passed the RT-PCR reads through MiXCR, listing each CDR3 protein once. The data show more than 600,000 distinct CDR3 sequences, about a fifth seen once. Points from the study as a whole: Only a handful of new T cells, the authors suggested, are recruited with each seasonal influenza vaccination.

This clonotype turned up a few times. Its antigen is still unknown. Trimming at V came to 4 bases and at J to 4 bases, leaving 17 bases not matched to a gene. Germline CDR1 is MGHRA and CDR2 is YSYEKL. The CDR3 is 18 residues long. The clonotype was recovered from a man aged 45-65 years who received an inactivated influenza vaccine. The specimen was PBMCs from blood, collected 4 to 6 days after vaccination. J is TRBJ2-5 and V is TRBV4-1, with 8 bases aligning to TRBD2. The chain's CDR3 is CASSPGQQLAGTLETQYF. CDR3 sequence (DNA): TGCGCCAGCAGCCCAGGACAACAGTTAGCGGGGACCTTAGAGACCCAGTACTTC.